This T cell receptor (beta chain) was obtained from a study of cytomegalovirus exposure and HLA in healthy donors (dated by TCRdb to the late 2010s). Some background on the complete study: According to a later analysis, the roughly 120 validation repertoires were produced on the same platform as the approximately 690 repertoires of the first cohort. The study was designed to test whether signatures of past pathogen exposure could be identified by cataloging public T cell receptors. A separate validation cohort of 100 to 150 different subjects was used in addition to the roughly 700-subject first cohort. High-throughput TCR immunosequencing, statistical association of individual TCRs with disease status, and machine learning were combined to predict cytomegalovirus infection status. Findings and caveats that apply to the study as a whole: According to the authors, the approach could potentially be generalized to other disease states and immunological phenotypes. Cytomegalovirus status was reported to be diagnosed by the classifier with high specificity and sensitivity in both the original and validation cohorts. A later analysis found that TCRs clustered in the first cohort also tended to co-occur in the 120 validation repertoires, with about 94% of cluster scores above 0. All 120 or so repertoires were used to score co-occurrence in the validation cohort in a later analysis, because that analysis had no HLA typing for the cohort. The study listed 150 to 200 TCR beta chains as associated with cytomegalovirus. While some public TCRs were present in many individuals, most TCR sequences turned up only very rarely across donors. A few of the identified cytomegalovirus-associated TCR beta chains were confirmed in vitro to be specific for cytomegalovirus antigens.

Including cysteine and phenylalanine, the CDR3 has 14 amino acids. This entry keeps only the CDR3 DNA: 42 bases, framed from base 1. V is shortened by 2 bases, J by 6 bases, and the region joining them spans 13 bases. The germline V gene encodes CDR1 MNHNY and CDR2 SVGAGI (reference sequence). Separate from the approximately 670-subject first cohort, the validation cohort of roughly 130 subjects was the group to which the donors belonged. For this clone: The antigen this receptor binds is unknown. Qualities for individual bases were not recorded, and no much larger clone is one base off.

The library was prepared using the immunoSEQ multiplex PCR assay. The original methods were these. A statistical classification framework was developed to diagnose cytomegalovirus status using the catalog of TCR beta chain sequences. Not all clones reach the TCRdb copy of this immuneACCESS table, which keeps in-frame sequences only. Checked studies attribute under half of the gap to unresolved V genes and leave the rest unexplained. V and J calls and clone size come straight from that table; D and trimming were deduced from the DNA. Within this sample are 150,000 to 200,000 clones, with approximately 86% of them counted one time only. The ten most abundant clones make up around 7.2% of the sample.

The receptor comes from a young man in good health and CMV-seropositive. The sample was PBMCs. The V and J segments used are TRBV6-6 and TRBJ1-2, with the identity of the D gene unclear. The nucleotides read TGTGCCAGCAGTTACGGGGTGCGATACGATGGCTACACCTTC. Its coded protein is CASSYGVRYDGYTF.